This T cell receptor beta chain came from a study of EBV T-cell therapy then PD-1 blockade in nasopharyngeal carcinoma (dated by TCRdb to 2020 to 2022). Concerning this clone: Its binding antigen is unknown. No base quality values were provided; no much bigger clone lies one nucleotide off.

Genomic DNA was extracted from sorted cells using the Qiagen DNeasy Kit. TCR beta chain deep sequencing was performed on the immunoSEQ platform. As for how the authors treated the data: The immunoSEQ Analyzer software was used to analyze the repertoire data. This immuneACCESS table, as held by TCRdb, lists in-frame sequences with V and J called but not all clones. Of the missing ones, under half trace to an unresolved V gene in checked studies; the others have no known cause. That table furnishes V, J and clone size, whereas the DNA furnished D and trimming. The sample table contains about 14,000 clones; only one count was recorded for approximately 80% of them. The top ten hold 32% of the sample. Taken with the paper, the label for treatment or condition translates to: AdE1-LMPpoly-expanded autologous EBV-specific T-cell therapy followed by anti-PD-1 nivolumab. V is pruned by 0 bases and J by 15 bases, leaving 9 bases of the junction without a gene match. The CDR3 goes from the cysteine to the phenylalanine over 13 residues. Only CDR3 DNA remains: 39 bases, in frame from the first base. CDR1 is given as SGHDN and CDR2 as FVKESK, both from the germline V gene.

Sequencing used CD8+ T cells from blood, obtained at day 105 from a patient whose treatment included autologous EBV-specific T cells and nivolumab. The V gene is TRBV14 and the J gene is TRBJ2-3; TRBD1 agrees with 7 junctional bases. This receptor was identified in a man aged 35 to 55 with nasopharyngeal carcinoma. CDR3 protein: CASSQDGPGTVYF. The nucleotides read TGTGCCAGCAGCCAAGACGGACCAGGGACAGTCTATTTT.